These T cell receptor beta chains were read from a single sample in a study of CD8+ T cells in alopecia areata. The protocol was immunoSEQ multiplex PCR, while the TCRdb copy is restricted to in-frame clones and leaves out a portion. The sample holds some 58,000 clones, more than 45% seen once. Sequenced here: CD8+ T cells sorted from blood, sampled at approximately week 36, from a patient treated with tofacitinib. Receptors originate from a human donor with alopecia areata. The CDR3 runs from the conserved cysteine through the conserved F or W. A D gene is named only where the DNA matches it firmly. Size tells how often a clone was seen (once, few, many) or the class of an expanded clone, and some rows leave it out.

d_call: TRBD2; j_call: TRBJ2-1; clone_size: few; v_call: TRBV6-1; cdr3_aa: CASSILAGVHNEQFF; cdr3_nt: TGTGCCAGCAGCATACTAGCGGGAGTACACAATGAGCAGTTCTTC
d_call: TRBD2; j_call: TRBJ2-1; clone_size: .; v_call: TRBV9; cdr3_aa: CASRGSSYNEQFF; cdr3_nt: TGTGCCAGCCGCGGGAGCTCCTACAATGAGCAGTTCTTC
d_call: .; j_call: TRBJ2-4; clone_size: .; v_call: TRBV7-9; cdr3_aa: CASSSQAKNIQYF; cdr3_nt: TGTGCCAGCAGCTCCCAGGCCAAAAACATTCAGTACTTC
d_call: .; j_call: TRBJ1-5; clone_size: .; v_call: TRBV27; cdr3_aa: CASRPLGSNQPQHF; cdr3_nt: TGTGCCAGCAGGCCGTTGGGTAGCAATCAGCCCCAGCATTTT
d_call: TRBD1; j_call: TRBJ2-7; clone_size: .; v_call: TRBV9; cdr3_aa: CASSLGQGAEEQYF; cdr3_nt: TGTGCCAGCAGCCTCGGACAGGGGGCGGAAGAGCAGTACTTC
d_call: TRBD1; j_call: TRBJ1-2; clone_size: .; v_call: TRBV5-1; cdr3_aa: CATAGQNYGYTF; cdr3_nt: TGCGCCACCGCGGGACAGAACTATGGCTACACCTTC
d_call: TRBD2; j_call: TRBJ2-1; clone_size: .; v_call: TRBV5-1; cdr3_aa: CASSLVASGSVDEQFF; cdr3_nt: TGCGCCAGCAGCTTGGTGGCTAGCGGGAGCGTGGATGAGCAGTTCTTC
d_call: TRBD2; j_call: TRBJ2-1; clone_size: .; v_call: TRBV7-9; cdr3_aa: CASTSYASGSGDEQFF; cdr3_nt: TGTGCCAGCACCAGCTATGCTAGCGGGAGTGGCGATGAGCAGTTCTTC
d_call: .; j_call: TRBJ2-7; clone_size: .; v_call: TRBV6-1; cdr3_aa: CATWDFTVNGQYF; cdr3_nt: TGTGCCACCTGGGACTTTACCGTAAACGGGCAGTACTTC
d_call: .; j_call: TRBJ2-1; clone_size: few; v_call: TRBV4-1; cdr3_aa: CASSQGQGSEQFF; cdr3_nt: TGCGCCAGCAGCCAAGGCCAGGGCTCTGAGCAGTTCTTC
d_call: .; j_call: TRBJ2-7; clone_size: .; v_call: TRBV25-1; cdr3_aa: CASSEYGEQYF; cdr3_nt: TGTGCCAGCAGTGAATATGGCGAGCAGTACTTC
d_call: .; j_call: TRBJ2-5; clone_size: .; v_call: TRBV7-9; cdr3_aa: CASYWQETQYF; cdr3_nt: TGTGCCAGTTACTGGCAAGAGACCCAGTACTTC
d_call: .; j_call: TRBJ2-1; clone_size: .; v_call: TRBV9; cdr3_aa: CASSVQAGEQFF; cdr3_nt: TGTGCCAGCAGCGTACAAGCGGGTGAGCAGTTCTTC
d_call: .; j_call: TRBJ2-4; clone_size: .; v_call: TRBV28; cdr3_aa: CASSTGEHPVNIQYF; cdr3_nt: TGTGCCAGCAGTACGGGTGAACATCCGGTAAACATTCAGTACTTC
d_call: TRBD2; j_call: TRBJ2-1; clone_size: once; v_call: TRBV6-1; cdr3_aa: CASSVSTSGSHEQFF; cdr3_nt: TGTGCCAGCAGTGTTTCGACTAGCGGTTCCCATGAGCAGTTCTTC
d_call: .; j_call: TRBJ2-1; clone_size: .; v_call: TRBV4-3; cdr3_aa: CASSQGRAGSYNEQFF; cdr3_nt: TGCGCCAGCAGCCAAGGCCGAGCGGGCTCCTACAATGAGCAGTTCTTC
d_call: .; j_call: TRBJ2-3; clone_size: once; v_call: TRBV4-1; cdr3_aa: CASSQVGTDTQYF; cdr3_nt: TGCGCCAGCAGCCAAGTAGGTACAGATACGCAGTATTTT
d_call: .; j_call: TRBJ2-3; clone_size: few; v_call: TRBV4-1; cdr3_aa: CASSQVRDHTQYF; cdr3_nt: TGCGCCAGCAGCCAAGTACGGGATCATACGCAGTATTTT
d_call: .; j_call: TRBJ2-5; clone_size: .; v_call: TRBV19; cdr3_aa: CASSIQGGETQYF; cdr3_nt: TGTGCCAGTAGTATTCAGGGGGGAGAGACCCAGTACTTC
d_call: .; j_call: TRBJ2-1; clone_size: .; v_call: TRBV4-1; cdr3_aa: CASSQDPYNEQFF; cdr3_nt: TGCGCCAGCAGCCAAGATCCCTACAATGAGCAGTTCTTC
d_call: TRBD1; j_call: TRBJ1-4; clone_size: .; v_call: TRBV29-1; cdr3_aa: CSVLAGTVEKLFF; cdr3_nt: TGCAGCGTTTTAGCCGGGACAGTTGAAAAACTGTTTTTT
d_call: .; j_call: TRBJ2-1; clone_size: .; v_call: TRBV30; cdr3_aa: CAWSTGGAIDEQFF; cdr3_nt: TGTGCCTGGAGTACCGGGGGAGCGATCGATGAGCAGTTCTTC
d_call: TRBD2; j_call: TRBJ2-1; clone_size: .; v_call: TRBV14; cdr3_aa: CASSQDLKTSGSSYNEQFF; cdr3_nt: TGTGCCAGCAGCCAAGATCTGAAGACTAGCGGGAGCTCCTACAATGAGCAGTTCTTC
d_call: .; j_call: TRBJ2-5; clone_size: once; v_call: TRBV4-1; cdr3_aa: CASSQGRSQETQYF; cdr3_nt: TGCGCCAGCAGCCAAGGACGGAGCCAAGAGACCCAGTACTTC
d_call: .; j_call: TRBJ2-1; clone_size: .; v_call: TRBV5-6; cdr3_aa: CASTIGVRNEQFF; cdr3_nt: TGTGCCAGCACTATAGGAGTTAGGAATGAGCAGTTCTTC
d_call: TRBD2; j_call: TRBJ2-1; clone_size: .; v_call: TRBV27; cdr3_aa: CASSPTPLSAGVNEQFF; cdr3_nt: TGTGCCAGCAGTCCCACACCTCTCTCAGCGGGAGTTAATGAGCAGTTCTTC
d_call: .; j_call: TRBJ2-7; clone_size: .; v_call: TRBV6-1; cdr3_aa: CASSLPGTDASEQYF; cdr3_nt: TGTGCCAGCAGCCTCCCGGGCACGGATGCCAGCGAGCAGTACTTC
d_call: .; j_call: TRBJ1-2; clone_size: .; v_call: TRBV15; cdr3_aa: CATSVITGSIYTF; cdr3_nt: TGTGCCACCAGTGTCATAACCGGGAGTATCTACACCTTC
d_call: TRBD1; j_call: TRBJ1-2; clone_size: once; v_call: TRBV5-1; cdr3_aa: CASSLGTGGADYGYTF; cdr3_nt: TGCGCCAGCAGCTTGGGGACAGGGGGCGCGGACTATGGCTACACCTTC
d_call: TRBD2; j_call: TRBJ2-1; clone_size: .; v_call: TRBV19; cdr3_aa: CASRVGLAGGSRGADEQFF; cdr3_nt: TGTGCCAGTAGAGTCGGGCTAGCGGGAGGCTCCCGGGGGGCGGATGAGCAGTTCTTC
d_call: .; j_call: TRBJ2-2; clone_size: .; v_call: TRBV4-2; cdr3_aa: CASSQDPLWPNTGELFF; cdr3_nt: TGTGCCAGCAGCCAAGACCCTCTCTGGCCGAACACCGGGGAGCTGTTTTTT
d_call: TRBD2; j_call: TRBJ2-2; clone_size: few; v_call: TRBV9; cdr3_aa: CASSTGLAVNTGELFF; cdr3_nt: TGTGCCAGCAGCACGGGACTAGCGGTTAACACCGGGGAGCTGTTTTTT
d_call: .; j_call: TRBJ1-5; clone_size: few; v_call: TRBV7-9; cdr3_aa: CASSSGDQPQHF; cdr3_nt: TGTGCCAGCAGCTCCGGAGATCAGCCCCAGCATTTT
d_call: TRBD1; j_call: TRBJ1-1; clone_size: .; v_call: TRBV7-8; cdr3_aa: CASSVGQGARDAEAFF; cdr3_nt: TGTGCCAGCAGCGTAGGACAGGGGGCGCGGGATGCTGAAGCTTTCTTT
d_call: .; j_call: TRBJ2-2; clone_size: .; v_call: TRBV30; cdr3_aa: CASRSGITGELFF; cdr3_nt: TGTGCCTCGCGGAGCGGAATCACCGGGGAGCTGTTTTTT
d_call: .; j_call: TRBJ2-4; clone_size: few; v_call: TRBV7-9; cdr3_aa: CASSFIDTALGKNIQYF; cdr3_nt: TGTGCCAGCAGCTTCATCGATACCGCTCTCGGCAAAAACATTCAGTACTTC
d_call: .; j_call: TRBJ2-7; clone_size: .; v_call: TRBV4-3; cdr3_aa: CASRQDVAGPYEQYF; cdr3_nt: TGCGCCAGCAGGCAAGATGTGGCGGGCCCCTACGAGCAGTACTTC
d_call: .; j_call: TRBJ1-4; clone_size: many; v_call: TRBV6-4; cdr3_aa: CASSEGESEKLFF; cdr3_nt: TGTGCCAGCAGTGAAGGGGAATCCGAAAAACTGTTTTTT
d_call: TRBD1; j_call: TRBJ2-2; clone_size: .; v_call: TRBV6-5; cdr3_aa: CASTPGTGVSGELFF; cdr3_nt: TGTGCCAGCACCCCCGGGACAGGGGTATCCGGGGAGCTGTTTTTT
d_call: .; j_call: TRBJ2-7; clone_size: few; v_call: TRBV29-1; cdr3_aa: CSVGRDQSYEQYF; cdr3_nt: TGCAGCGTTGGCAGGGACCAATCCTACGAGCAGTACTTC
d_call: .; j_call: TRBJ2-1; clone_size: .; v_call: TRBV7-9; cdr3_aa: CASSLGDSRINEQFF; cdr3_nt: TGTGCCAGCAGCTTAGGCGACAGTCGGATCAATGAGCAGTTCTTC